The 5 T cell receptor beta chains given below trace back to one sample, sequenced in a study of cytomegalovirus exposure and HLA in healthy donors. 13 Jbeta primers and 60 Vbeta primers were used for the PCR. Assay: immunoSEQ multiplex PCR; the TCRdb copy retains only in-frame clones and omits some. Of 95,000 to 150,000 clones detected, 81% appear once; the ten largest clones hold approximately 1.1%. The specimen was PBMCs. Receptors originate from a woman in her 30s in good health and CMV-seronegative.

This clone was found once. This chain connects TRBV10-3 to TRBJ2-7, with D tentatively TRBD1 (6 bases). The CDR3 extends over 14 amino acids. The V gene's germline CDR1 is ENHRY and CDR2 SYGVKD. Trimming cost V 4 bases and J 5 bases, with 15 bases left between them. Here the CDR3 DNA reads TGTGCCATCAGTGGGGTGGGGGCGCGAAACGAGCAGTACTTC. This codes for CAISGVGARNEQYF.

The chain recombines TRBV28 with TRBJ2-3; TRBD1 aligns across 11 bases. The ends lost 7 bases at V and 5 bases at J; junction bases unmatched: 11. Germline values: CDR1 MDHEN, CDR2 SYDVKM. The CDR3 is 16 residues long. As DNA, the CDR3 is TGTGCCAGCAATCCGGGGGGGACAGGGGGAAGAGATACGCAGTATTTT. Its protein is CASNPGGTGGRDTQYF.

The chain combines TRBV4-2 with TRBJ1-2, with D unclear. The germline V gene encodes CDR1 LGHNA and CDR2 YNFKEQ. The CDR3 is made up of 12 amino acids. The V gene lost 6 bases and the J gene lost 4 bases, with 9 bases spanning the gap. The CDR3 region has the DNA TGTGCCAGCAGTCCGGCAGGCTATGGCTACACCTTC. Translated, it gives CASSPAGYGYTF.

V is TRBV5-1 and J is TRBJ2-7; 15 bases agree with TRBD2. After removal of 1 base from V and 6 bases from J, the junction contained 2 bases not matched to a gene. Germline V CDR1 and CDR2: SGHRS, YFSETQ. The CDR3 runs to 15 residues. CDR3 bases: TGCGCCAGCAGCTTGACGGGACTAGCGGGAGGCGAGCAGTACTTC. This encodes CASSLTGLAGGEQYF. Together with reference TRBV5-1 and TRBJ2-7, the CDR3 gives the full variable domain: KAGVTQTPRYLIKTRGQQVTLSCSPISGHRSVSWYQQTPGQGLQFLFEYFSETQRNKGNFPGRFSGRQFSNSRSEMNVSTLELGDSALYLCASSLTGLAGGEQYFGPGTRLTVT.

This chain connects TRBV21-1 to TRBJ2-3; the DNA was not used to check the table's D call, TRBD2. TRBV21-1 is shown as a pseudogene. The CDR3 has 13 amino acids. This chain's CDR3 is CASAGGLTDTQYF. CDR3 DNA: TGTGCCAGCGCGGGGGGCCTCACAGATACGCAGTATTTT.